This T cell receptor beta chain originates from a study of blood T cell repertoires in COVID-19. Whole-study context: COVID-19 samples from acute and convalescent phases originated in the United States, Italy and Spain. T cells, B-cell-depleted T cells, or PBMCs provided the cDNA or gDNA that served as material.

Original methodology: From reference gene primer amplification, estimates of nucleated cell counts were derived. Here immunoSEQ multiplex PCR was the method, and the copy in TCRdb shows in-frame clones only, minus some. V, J and clone size reflect that table, while D and trimming were determined from the DNA. The table includes 50,000 or so clones, about 82% detected once. The CDR3 is made up of 16 amino acids. V lost 1 base and J lost 3; bases outside the gene matches: 6. From germline, CDR1 is SGHRS and CDR2 YFSETQ. The gene calls are TRBV5-1 and TRBJ2-5; TRBD2 matches 10 bases. The receptor was isolated from a woman older than 75 with acute or convalescent COVID-19. Sequences were obtained from peripheral blood. CDR3 bases: TGCGCCAGCAGCTTGTCGCCTAGCGGGAGTAAAGAGACCCAGTACTTC. Translated, it gives CASSLSPSGSKETQYF.